One sample yielded the 13 T cell receptor beta chains listed below, sequenced in a study of shared clonotypes between healthy human individuals. The table came from immunoSEQ multiplex PCR; TCRdb's copy has only in-frame clones and leaves some out. The sample shows around 610,000 clones, 90% to 97% of them seen only once. CD8 cells regarded as naive lacked CD45RO, were positively chosen for CCR7, and omitted terminally differentiated effector memory CD45RA+ cells. The sequencing input was naive CD8+ T cells sorted from blood. The origin of the receptors is a woman younger than 45 in good health.

This rearrangement joins TRBV10-3 to TRBJ1-2; weak D call: TRBD1 (6 bases). Trimming cost V 7 bases and J 5 bases, with 32 bases left between them. The germline V gene has CDR1 ENHRY and CDR2 SYGVKD. This CDR3 contains 19 residues. The CDR3 bases are TGTGCCATCAAGGAGGGGGAGTACGGGGATCGAAATACCACTTATGGCTACACCTTC. Translation gives CAIKEGEYGDRNTTYGYTF.

The chain has TRBV25-1 and TRBJ2-7; 9 nucleotides match TRBD2. V lost 3 bases to trimming and J lost 0 bases; unmatched junction nucleotides: 3. The CDR3 totals 15 residues. The germline V gene has CDR1 MGHDK and CDR2 SYGVNS. The chain's CDR3 is CASSDLAGSSYEQYF. Written as DNA, the CDR3 is TGTGCCAGCAGTGATCTAGCGGGGTCCTCCTACGAGCAGTACTTC.

The chain employs TRBV19 and TRBJ2-7; D is undetermined. The CDR3 runs to 14 residues. Germline V gene sequence: CDR1 LNHDA, CDR2 SQIVND (reference sequence). The V and J ends lost 3 bases and 0 bases respectively, with 9 bases between them. CDR3: CASSIAANSYEQYF. As DNA, the CDR3 is TGTGCCAGTAGTATCGCGGCGAACTCCTACGAGCAGTACTTC. Using reference TRBV19 and TRBJ2-7 for the parts outside the CDR3, the full variable domain is DGGITQSPKYLFRKEGQNVTLSCEQNLNHDAMYWYRQDPGQGLRLIYYSQIVNDFQKGDIAEGYSVSREKKESFPLTVTSAQKNPTAFYLCASSIAANSYEQYFGPGTRLTVT.

This rearrangement joins TRBV11-3 to TRBJ2-1, with 7 bases lining up with TRBD2. The germline gives CDR1 SGHNT, CDR2 YENEEA. This CDR3 spans 17 amino acids. Trimming at V came to 5 bases and at J to 1 base, leaving 11 bases not matched to a gene. This chain's CDR3 is CASSPSLGRESYNEQFF. CDR3 coding DNA: TGTGCCAGCAGCCCGAGCTTGGGGCGGGAGTCCTACAATGAGCAGTTCTTC.

J is TRBJ2-7 and V is TRBV5-1, with 9 nucleotides matching TRBD2. The CDR3 loop spans 16 amino acids. V was clipped by 0 bases and J by 5 bases; unmatched bases: 9. Germline CDR1 is SGHRS and CDR2 is YFSETQ. DNA for the CDR3: TGCGCCAGCAGCTTGGACCCGCAGCGGGAGGCCCACGAGCAGTACTTC. Translation: CASSLDPQREAHEQYF.

The chain combines TRBV6-5 with TRBJ1-2, with 8 nucleotides matching TRBD1. Germline trimming cut 6 bases from V and 8 bases from J; bases unmatched to any gene: 14. Germline V gene lookup returns CDR1 MNHEY and CDR2 SVGAGI. This CDR3 has 15 amino acids. CDR3 DNA sequence: TGTGCCAGCAGACAGCCGGGACAGGCTGGGGAGGGCTACACCTTC. It yields the protein CASRQPGQAGEGYTF.

The chain combines TRBV27 with TRBJ2-5; D may be TRBD2 (5 bases). Germline V gives CDR1 MNHEY, CDR2 SMNVEV (reference sequence). V lost 4 bases, J lost 7 bases, and 16 bases lay in between. The CDR3 is made up of 14 amino acids. The CDR3 loop is CASSSGMGTWTQYF. The CDR3 region has the DNA TGTGCCAGCAGTTCCGGGATGGGAACATGGACCCAGTACTTC.

The V and J genes are TRBV27 and TRBJ2-1; 7 nucleotides line up with TRBD2. The CDR3 contains 20 residues. The ends lost 0 bases at V and 3 bases at J; junction bases unmatched: 17. Germline-derived CDR1 and CDR2 are MNHEY and SMNVEV (reference sequence). This chain's CDR3 is CASSLSGRGSVRLLYNEQFF. CDR3 in DNA: TGTGCCAGCAGTTTATCGGGGCGGGGGTCGGTGAGGCTCCTCTACAATGAGCAGTTCTTC.

The V gene is TRBV28, the J gene TRBJ2-1; the D is unclear. CDR1 is MDHEN, CDR2 SYDVKM, per germline. This CDR3 region has 13 residues. Trimming left V 11 bases short and J 1 base short, with 12 bases between. In DNA, the CDR3 is TGTGCCGTACGGTTGGATTCCTACAATGAGCAGTTCTTC. This encodes CAVRLDSYNEQFF.

The chain has TRBV27 and TRBJ2-7, with D perhaps given as TRBD1 or TRBD2 (5 bases each). Germline V gene sequence: CDR1 MNHEY, CDR2 SMNVEV (reference sequence). V lost 0 bases, J lost 4 bases, and 10 bases lay in between. There are 14 residues in the CDR3. The CDR3 is CASSLSYGGYEQYF. The DNA of the CDR3 is TGTGCCAGCAGTTTATCATATGGGGGATACGAGCAGTACTTC.

The V and J genes are TRBV28 and TRBJ1-2; D remains ambiguous. Germline loops: CDR1 MDHEN, CDR2 SYDVKM. The V end was cut by 3 bases, the J end by 5 bases, with 16 bases between. The length of the CDR3 is 15 residues. CDR3: CASSFGENYFYGYTF. CDR3 bases: TGTGCCAGCAGTTTCGGAGAGAACTATTTTTATGGCTACACCTTC.

The chain carries TRBV18 and TRBJ2-3, with D possibly matching TRBD2 (6 bases). CDR1 and CDR2 from the germline V gene are KGHSH and LQKENI. V shed 3 bases and J shed 1 base, with 17 bases lying between them. This CDR3 is 17 amino acids long. CDR3 bases: TGTGCCAGCTCACCGACCGGGGCGGGAACCCGCACAGATACGCAGTATTTT. It translates to CASSPTGAGTRTDTQYF.

This chain joins TRBV19 and TRBJ1-5, with D possibly matching TRBD1 (6 bases). From germline, CDR1 is LNHDA and CDR2 SQIVND (reference sequence). V lost 11 bases to trimming and J lost 6 bases, with 29 bases between them. The CDR3 has 17 amino acids. CDR3 sequence (DNA): TGTGCCTCGATGGCGGGGGGCCTTGGACATTATTTTCAGCCCCAGCATTTT. Encoded protein: CASMAGGLGHYFQPQHF.